The TCR beta chain under discussion was sequenced for a study of T cell clonotyping in hematopoietic cell transplantation. Concerning this clone itself: Its specificity is not known.

Samples: about 28 days before transplant, then days 30, 100 and 180 after. General study results and limits: Cells were unsorted, so CD4 and CD8 contributions were not separated. Graft donor and pretransplant recipient Inverse Simpson Index values predicted broader posttransplant TCR diversity. After transplant, recipient diversity fell while pathologically expanded clonotypes grew through day 180.

The CDR3 consists of 13 residues. Trimming took 1 base from V and 12 from J, leaving 17 bases between them. Germline-derived CDR1 and CDR2 are SGHDT and YYEEEE. Some clones are missing from TCRdb's copy, which holds only in-frame ones; the method was immunoSEQ multiplex PCR. The table lists approximately 6,900 clones, 75% to 90% of them singletons. The receptor was derived from a female patient in her fifties who had an allogeneic stem cell transplant from an unrelated donor, so the T cells may come from the graft donor. Some clones in this sample may be carry-over from other donors' samples. The V gene is TRBV5-6, the J gene TRBJ2-7, with D perhaps given as TRBD1 or TRBD2 (5 bases each). The specimen comprised PBMCs, sampled 30 days after allogeneic stem cell transplant. The CDR3 is CASSLRDLPEAYF. The DNA for the CDR3 is TGTGCCAGCAGCTTGAGGGACCTCCCAGAGGCGTACTTC. Full variable domain (missing parts from reference TRBV5-6 and TRBJ2-7): DAGVTQSPTHLIKTRGQQVTLRCSPKSGHDTVSWYQQALGQGPQFIFQYYEEEERQRGNFPDRFSGHQFPNYSSELNVNALLLGDSALYLCASSLRDLPEAYFGPGTRLTVT.